Shown below are 19 T cell receptor beta chains from a single sample sequenced in a study of T cells in placental villitis. This was the immunoSEQ v4 assay. The table came from immunoSEQ multiplex PCR; TCRdb's copy has only in-frame clones and leaves some out. This table holds several thousand clones, approximately 78% found once. The sequencing sample was made of placental tissue containing maternal and fetal cells. These receptors originate from a human patient with infectious villitis; the placental T cells may come from both mother and fetus.

The chain combines TRBV20-1 with TRBJ1-2; D is unresolved. The CDR3 runs to 15 residues. Trimming left V 3 bases short and J 5 bases short, with 19 bases between. CDR1 and CDR2 (germline): DFQATT, SNEGSKA (reference sequence). CDR3: CSASGVGSEGYGYTF. CDR3 in DNA: TGCAGTGCTAGTGGTGTCGGATCCGAGGGATATGGCTACACCTTC.

The rearrangement uses TRBV19 and TRBJ1-2; no definite D call. V lost 7 bases to trimming and J lost 1 base, with 13 bases between them. CDR1 is LNHDA and CDR2 is SQIVND in the germline V gene (reference sequence). CDR3 size: 14 residues. CDR3 sequence reads: CASTIPALNYGYTF. The CDR3, as DNA: TGTGCCAGTACCATCCCCGCCCTTAACTATGGCTACACCTTC.

As DNA, the CDR3 is TGTGCCAGCAGTTACTCAGGGGGCGGGGAGACCCAGTACTTC. Protein: CASSYSGGGETQYF. The chain carries TRBV6-6 and TRBJ2-5; 7 bases map to TRBD1. Germline V CDR1 and CDR2: MNHNY, SVGAGI (reference sequence). The CDR3 has 14 amino acids. The ends lost 0 bases at V and 5 bases at J; junction bases unmatched: 3.

This chain joins TRBV2 and TRBJ2-3; the match to TRBD2 covers 15 bases. The CDR3 totals 21 residues. With 0 bases clipped from V and 0 bases from J, the junction kept 10 bases outside the gene matches. From germline, CDR1 is SNHLY and CDR2 FYNNEI. The CDR3 here is CASSEASPGLAGGASTDTQYF. The CDR3 nucleotides read TGTGCCAGCAGTGAAGCCTCACCGGGACTAGCGGGGGGTGCTAGCACAGATACGCAGTATTTT.

The genes are TRBV19 and TRBJ1-5; no reliable D call. The CDR3 extends over 12 amino acids. V was clipped by 8 bases and J by 0 bases, with 5 bases between them. Germline V gene data show CDR1 as LNHDA and CDR2 as SQIVND (reference sequence). The CDR3: CASRGSNQPQHF. In DNA, the CDR3 is TGTGCCAGTCGGGGTAGCAATCAGCCCCAGCATTTT. Complete variable domain (other parts from reference TRBV19 and TRBJ1-5): DGGITQSPKYLFRKEGQNVTLSCEQNLNHDAMYWYRQDPGQGLRLIYYSQIVNDFQKGDIAEGYSVSREKKESFPLTVTSAQKNPTAFYLCASRGSNQPQHFGDGTRLSIL.

This clone was counted a few times. The V gene is TRBV7-2, the J gene TRBJ1-5; D is undetermined. The CDR3 spans 14 residues. V was trimmed by 1 base and J by 5 bases, leaving 9 bases between them. CDR1 is SGHTA, CDR2 FQGNSA, per germline. This chain's CDR3 is CASSLVPADQPQHF. For the CDR3, the DNA is TGTGCCAGCAGCTTAGTACCAGCCGATCAGCCCCAGCATTTT.

CDR3 sequence reads: CASSPWGDNTDTQYF. CDR3 bases: TGTGCCAGCAGCCCATGGGGGGACAACACAGATACGCAGTATTTT. V usage is TRBV3-1 (or the pseudogene TRBV3-2) and J usage is TRBJ2-3, with D perhaps TRBD1 or TRBD2 (6 bases each). The CDR3 is 15 residues long. Germline V gene lookup returns CDR1 LGHDT and CDR2 YNNKEL (reference sequence). Trimming removed 4 bases from V and 2 bases from J, with 13 bases in between.

Regarding this clone: One junction end does not reproduce the germline sequence, and a read error may be involved. Distinct nucleotide sequences in the sample also encode this CDR3. The chain is built from TRBV5-1 and TRBJ1-6; D gene ambiguous. The CDR3 is made up of 18 amino acids. Germline lookup yields CDR1 SGHRS and CDR2 YFSETQ. The CDR3 DNA reads TGCGCCAGCAGCCCCCAGACCGTGACCAGCTCCTATAATTCACCCCTTCACTTT. The encoded protein is CASSPQTVTSSYNSPLHF.

This CDR3 reads CASNSYNEQFF. In nucleotides, the CDR3 is TGTGCCAGCAACTCCTACAATGAGCAGTTCTTC. The gene calls are TRBV27 and TRBJ2-1; D is uncertain. Trimming shortened V by 7 bases and J by 0 bases, and 1 base separated the two germline ends. The CDR3 has 11 residues. Germline CDR1 is MNHEY and CDR2 is SMNVEV (reference sequence).

This clone showed up just a few times. The chain couples TRBV13 to TRBJ1-4; D ambiguous. Per germline, CDR1 PRHDT and CDR2 FYEKMQ (reference sequence). Trimming removed 0 bases at V and 1 base at J, with 6 bases between. The CDR3 runs to 15 residues. As DNA, the CDR3 is TGTGCCAGCAGCTTAGGGGGTGGAACTAATGAAAAACTGTTTTTT. This encodes CASSLGGGTNEKLFF.

This rearrangement joins TRBV9 to TRBJ2-3; D gene unclear. The CDR3 spans 13 residues. V gave up 0 bases and J gave up 5 bases, with 7 bases separating them. CDR1 SGDLS and CDR2 YYNGEE come from the germline V gene. In DNA, the CDR3 is TGTGCCAGCAGCGTAGGGGATAGAGATACGCAGTATTTT. It yields the protein CASSVGDRDTQYF.

The CDR3 bases are TGTGCCAGCAGCGACGGACAGGGAATGAATACGCAGTATTTT. Translated: CASSDGQGMNTQYF. The J gene is TRBJ2-3, the V gene TRBV9; TRBD1 matches at 8 bases. Losses at the gene ends were 3 bases for V and 7 bases for J; bases not matched to a gene: 7. Germline V CDR1 and CDR2: SGDLS, YYNGEE. The length of the CDR3 is 14 residues.

The V call is TRBV27, the J call TRBJ2-3, with D maybe TRBD1 (5 bases). Trimming shortened V by 5 bases and J by 2 bases, and 17 bases separated the two germline ends. The CDR3 contains 16 residues. Germline CDR1 is MNHEY and CDR2 is SMNVEV (reference sequence). The CDR3 nucleotides are TGTGCCAGCAGTGCGACAGTACCATCAGTCACAGATACGCAGTATTTT. This gives the protein CASSATVPSVTDTQYF.

As DNA, the CDR3 is TGTGCCAGCTCACCACCGGGGAGTACTGAAGCTTTCTTT. This encodes CASSPPGSTEAFF. The chain recombines TRBV18 with TRBJ1-1, with D uncertain. V shed 0 bases and J shed 5 bases, with 7 bases lying between them. The CDR3 has 13 amino acids. Germline V CDR1 and CDR2: KGHSH, LQKENI.

The rearrangement uses TRBV7-9 and TRBJ2-2; maybe TRBD1 (5 bases). Germline V gene sequence: CDR1 SEHNR, CDR2 FQNEAQ (reference sequence). V lost 5 bases and J lost 1, with 8 bases in between. The CDR3 length is 14 residues. CDR3 in amino acids: CASSRDRNTGELFF. The CDR3 DNA reads TGTGCCAGCAGCCGTGACAGGAACACCGGGGAGCTGTTTTTT.

This chain joins TRBV27 and TRBJ1-1; D is unclear. The V and J ends lost 4 bases and 1 base respectively, with 10 bases between them. CDR1 and CDR2 (germline): MNHEY, SMNVEV (reference sequence). The CDR3 runs 14 residues. CDR3 sequence reads: CASSYGPGNTEAFF. As DNA, the CDR3 is TGTGCCAGCAGTTACGGGCCGGGGAACACTGAAGCTTTCTTT.

The chain has TRBV14 and TRBJ1-1; TRBD1 is a possible D gene (5 bases). CDR3 length: 15 residues. The V end was cut by 4 bases, the J end by 6 bases, with 18 bases between. In germline, CDR1 is SGHDN, CDR2 FVKESK. The CDR3 protein is CASSLAGAYSAEAFF. CDR3 DNA sequence: TGTGCCAGCAGCCTAGCCGGGGCCTATTCCGCTGAAGCTTTCTTT.

The CDR3: CASSQRTGTGGYNEQFF. The DNA of the CDR3 is TGCGCCAGCAGCCAAAGAACCGGGACAGGGGGCTACAATGAGCAGTTCTTC. The rearrangement links TRBV4-3 to TRBJ2-1; 11 bases map to TRBD1. Losses at the gene ends were 2 bases for V and 3 bases for J; bases not matched to a gene: 6. Germline V gene lookup returns CDR1 LGHNA and CDR2 YSLEER. This CDR3 spans 17 amino acids.

The chain links TRBV2 to TRBJ1-4; TRBD1 aligns across 7 bases. Per the germline V gene, CDR1 is SNHLY and CDR2 is FYNNEI. V gave up 2 bases and J gave up 7 bases; unmatched junction bases: 7. The CDR3 extends over 15 amino acids. The CDR3 is CASSEMKGAVEKLFF. The CDR3 DNA sequence: TGTGCCAGCAGTGAAATGAAGGGGGCGGTTGAAAAACTGTTTTTT.